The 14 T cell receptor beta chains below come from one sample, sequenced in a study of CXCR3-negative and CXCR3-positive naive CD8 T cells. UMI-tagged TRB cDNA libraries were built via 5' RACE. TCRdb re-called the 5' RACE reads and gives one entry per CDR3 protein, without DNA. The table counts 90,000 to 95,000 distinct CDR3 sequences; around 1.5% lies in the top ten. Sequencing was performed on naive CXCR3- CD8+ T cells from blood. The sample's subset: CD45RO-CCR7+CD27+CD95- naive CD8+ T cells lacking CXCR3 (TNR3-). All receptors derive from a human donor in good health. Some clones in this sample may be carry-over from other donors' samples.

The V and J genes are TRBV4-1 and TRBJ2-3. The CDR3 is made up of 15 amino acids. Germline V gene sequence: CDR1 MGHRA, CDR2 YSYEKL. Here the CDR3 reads CASSQERSVGVKWYF.

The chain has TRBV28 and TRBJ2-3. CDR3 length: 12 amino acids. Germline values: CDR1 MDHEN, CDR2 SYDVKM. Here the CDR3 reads CASSSLWDTQYF.

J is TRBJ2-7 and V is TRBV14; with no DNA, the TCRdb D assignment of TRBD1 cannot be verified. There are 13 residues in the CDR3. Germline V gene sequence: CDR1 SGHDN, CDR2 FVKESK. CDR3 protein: CASSMGQGYEQYF.

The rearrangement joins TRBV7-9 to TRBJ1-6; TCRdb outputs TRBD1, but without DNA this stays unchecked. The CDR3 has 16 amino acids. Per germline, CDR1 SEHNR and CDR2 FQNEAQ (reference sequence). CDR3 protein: CASSPPGGGEMSPLHF.

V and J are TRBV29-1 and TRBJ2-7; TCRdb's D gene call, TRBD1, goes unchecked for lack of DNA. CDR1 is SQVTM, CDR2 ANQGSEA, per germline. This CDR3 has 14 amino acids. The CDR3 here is CSVEAGTVDYEQYF.

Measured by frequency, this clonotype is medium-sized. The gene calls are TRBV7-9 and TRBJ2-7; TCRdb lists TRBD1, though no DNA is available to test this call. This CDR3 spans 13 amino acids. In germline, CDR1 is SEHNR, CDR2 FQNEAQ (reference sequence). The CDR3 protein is CASSLQGDYEQYF.

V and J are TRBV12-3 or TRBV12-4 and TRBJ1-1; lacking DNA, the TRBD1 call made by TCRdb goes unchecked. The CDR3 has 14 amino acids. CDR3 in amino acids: CASTPDVVNTEAFF.

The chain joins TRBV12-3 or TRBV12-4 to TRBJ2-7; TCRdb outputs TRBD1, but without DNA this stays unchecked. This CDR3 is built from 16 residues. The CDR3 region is CASSSPTDRSRDEQYF.

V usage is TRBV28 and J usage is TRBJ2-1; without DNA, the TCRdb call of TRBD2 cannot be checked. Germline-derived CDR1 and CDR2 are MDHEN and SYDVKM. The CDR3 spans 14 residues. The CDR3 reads CASSPGTVYNEQFF.

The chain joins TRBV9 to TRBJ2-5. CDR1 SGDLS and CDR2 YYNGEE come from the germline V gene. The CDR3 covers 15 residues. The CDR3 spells CASSVSLAYQETQYF.

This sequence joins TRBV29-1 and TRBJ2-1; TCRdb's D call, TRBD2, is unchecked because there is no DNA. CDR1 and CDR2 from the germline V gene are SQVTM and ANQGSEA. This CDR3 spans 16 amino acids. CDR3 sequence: CSVEGELAGFYNEQFF.

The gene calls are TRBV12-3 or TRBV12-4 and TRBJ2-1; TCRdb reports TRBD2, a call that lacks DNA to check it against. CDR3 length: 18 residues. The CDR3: CASSPPGLAGTSYNEQFF.

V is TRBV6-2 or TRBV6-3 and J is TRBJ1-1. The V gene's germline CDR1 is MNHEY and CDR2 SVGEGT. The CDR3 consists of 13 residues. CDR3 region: CASSLGLNTEAFF.

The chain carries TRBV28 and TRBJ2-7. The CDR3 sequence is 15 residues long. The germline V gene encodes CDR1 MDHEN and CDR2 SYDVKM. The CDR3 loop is CASSLFRHSSYEQYF.